These 13 T cell receptor beta chains came from one sample sequenced in a study of OX40 agonist ivuxolimab in advanced cancers. TCRdb keeps only in-frame clones here, not all; method: immunoSEQ multiplex PCR. The sample carries 55,000 to 65,000 clones, approximately 90% recorded once. The material sequenced was CD4+ or CD8+ T cells sorted from blood, taken in a trial of the OX40 agonist ivuxolimab. These receptors all stem from an adult with an advanced solid tumor such as melanoma, head and neck, liver or kidney cancer.

This chain links TRBV30 with TRBJ1-1; unclear D gene. CDR1 and CDR2 (germline): GTSNPN, SVGIG (reference sequence). Between the trimmed V and J ends, which lost 3 bases and 0 bases, there was a span of 11 bases. This CDR3 has 14 amino acids. The CDR3 loop reads CAWSDLDLNTEAFF. As DNA, the CDR3 is TGTGCCTGGAGCGACTTAGACCTGAACACTGAAGCTTTCTTT.

The chain employs TRBV11-2 and TRBJ1-1; D gene ambiguous. This CDR3 has 13 amino acids. The germline V gene encodes CDR1 SGHAT and CDR2 FQNNGV. The V end lost 7 bases, the J end lost 4 bases, and 13 bases lay between the germline ends. The CDR3 protein is CASKRFKGTEAFF. For the CDR3, the DNA is TGTGCCAGCAAACGGTTCAAAGGCACTGAAGCTTTCTTT.

The rearrangement joins TRBV27 to TRBJ1-2; 7 bases agree with TRBD1. This CDR3 has 13 amino acids. Per the germline V gene, CDR1 is MNHEY and CDR2 is SMNVEV (reference sequence). With 6 bases clipped from V and 6 bases from J, the junction kept 7 bases outside the gene matches. CDR3 residues: CASSHRGLNGYTF. The CDR3 DNA reads TGTGCCAGCAGCCACAGGGGCTTGAATGGCTACACCTTC.

V is TRBV5-5 and J is TRBJ2-7; D is unclear. CDR3 length: 13 residues. Germline-derived CDR1 and CDR2 are SGHKS and YYEKEE (reference sequence). Trimming removed 5 bases from V and 2 bases from J, with 11 bases in between. The DNA of the CDR3 is TGTGCCAGCAGTATCGACATAGCCTACGAGCAGTACTTC. Translation gives CASSIDIAYEQYF.

The chain couples TRBV9 to TRBJ1-4; D gene ambiguous. The germline V and J ends were trimmed by 2 bases and 4 bases, with 3 bases remaining between them. CDR1 is SGDLS and CDR2 is YYNGEE in the germline V gene. This CDR3 is 12 amino acids long. CDR3 protein: CASSVDNEKLFF. In DNA form, the CDR3 reads TGTGCCAGCAGCGTCGATAATGAAAAACTGTTTTTT.

Written as DNA, the CDR3 is TGTGCCAGCAGCTCGGCGGGTTCACCCCTCCACTTT. Its protein is CASSSAGSPLHF. This sequence joins TRBV11-2 and TRBJ1-6; D gene ambiguous. CDR3 length: 12 residues. CDR1 is SGHAT and CDR2 is FQNNGV in the germline V gene. The V and J ends lost 4 bases and 9 bases respectively, with 7 bases between them.

V usage is TRBV6-1 and J usage is TRBJ1-5; no firm D call. The CDR3 sequence is 13 residues long. CDR1 and CDR2 (germline): MNHNS, SASEGT. Trimming took off 0 bases at V and 11 bases at J, with 11 bases between the two ends. CDR3 nucleotides: TGTGCCAGCAGTGAAGCTCGGCGGGGATCCCAGCATTTT. It codes for CASSEARRGSQHF.

The sample holds one count of this clone. The rearrangement uses TRBV7-9 and TRBJ2-2; D gene uncertain. The CDR3 is 13 amino acids. The germline V gene encodes CDR1 SEHNR and CDR2 FQNEAQ (reference sequence). V was cut by 10 bases and J by 2 bases, with 11 bases left in between. For the CDR3, the DNA is TGTGCCACCACACTACCTAACACCGGGGAGCTGTTTTTT. This encodes CATTLPNTGELFF.

The chain recombines TRBV11-1 with TRBJ2-2, with D hard to call. CDR1 is SGHAT and CDR2 is FQDESV in the germline V gene (reference sequence). Trimming removed 2 bases at V and 4 bases at J, with 5 bases between. The CDR3 is 13 amino acids. CDR3 nucleotides: TGTGCCAGCAGCTTAACGATCACCGGGGAGCTGTTTTTT. The encoded protein is CASSLTITGELFF.

This chain uses TRBV16 with TRBJ2-7; no reliable D call. The germline gives CDR1 KGHSY, CDR2 FQNENV. CDR3 size: 13 residues. V was cut by 0 bases and J by 6 bases, with 9 bases left in between. The CDR3 sequence is CASSQSLEVEQYV. DNA for the CDR3: TGTGCCAGCAGCCAATCATTGGAAGTCGAGCAGTACGTC.

This rearrangement joins TRBV7-8 to TRBJ2-5; D is ambiguous. Germline V gene data show CDR1 as SGHVS and CDR2 as FQNEAQ. The ends were cut back, 2 bases at V and 4 bases at J, with 8 bases in the middle. The CDR3 consists of 13 residues. The CDR3 loop is CASSLWSGETQYF. In nucleotides, the CDR3 is TGTGCCAGCAGCTTATGGAGTGGAGAGACCCAGTACTTC.

The V call is TRBV11-2, the J call TRBJ2-2; D not certain. V lost 5 bases to trimming and J lost 7 bases, with 11 bases between them. CDR1 is SGHAT and CDR2 is FQNNGV in the germline V gene. The CDR3 runs to 13 residues. CDR3 residues: CASSPQRGGELFF. CDR3 DNA: TGTGCCAGCAGCCCCCAGCGCGGCGGGGAGCTGTTTTTT.

This chain uses TRBV30 with TRBJ1-2, with unresolved D. The CDR3 is 15 amino acids. Trimming pared 0 bases from V and 0 bases from J, leaving 11 bases between. Germline V gene lookup returns CDR1 GTSNPN and CDR2 SVGIG (reference sequence). CDR3: CAWSVPQEANYGYTF. The CDR3 DNA follows: TGTGCCTGGAGTGTACCCCAGGAAGCTAACTATGGCTACACCTTC.